This T cell receptor (beta chain) was found in a study of identical twins. The study, taken as a whole, reports: Clonotypes of the beta chain that were abundant in cord blood carried fewer insertions (memory repertoires showed none). Out-of-frame beta sequences exhibited a weaker degree of excess twin sharing.

V lost 0 bases and J 5 bases, leaving 4 bases between the germline ends. The CDR3 consists of 12 residues. At least ten counts were recorded for this clonotype. Antigen unknown. TCRdb reanalysed the 5' RACE reads using MiXCR and keeps one entry per CDR3 protein. Of 240,000 or so distinct CDR3 sequences listed, approximately 7% are singletons. The sample was also linked to a second study, of yellow fever vaccine responses in identical twins.

The chain couples TRBV12-3 or TRBV12-4 to TRBJ1-1; D gene ambiguous. Source material: memory (CD45RO+) T cells sorted from blood. The source is a woman younger than 30 in good health. This CDR3 is CASSLALTEAFF. The CDR3 bases are TGTGCCAGCAGTTTAGCACTAACTGAAGCTTTCTTT.